Presented here are 22 T cell receptor beta chains from one specimen sequenced in a study of cytomegalovirus exposure and HLA in healthy donors. Sequencing used immunoSEQ multiplex PCR; TCRdb keeps in-frame clones, though not all of them. The repertoire holds around 70,000 clones, with 94% as singletons. The sequenced material came from PBMCs. These receptors came from a man aged 18-30 years in good health and CMV-seropositive.

The chain combines TRBV6-1 with TRBJ2-1; 8 nucleotides match TRBD2. The CDR3 has 15 residues. The germline V gene encodes CDR1 MNHNS and CDR2 SASEGT. V gave up 5 bases and J gave up 7 bases; unmatched junction bases: 10. The chain's CDR3 is CASSWTSGSGNEQFF. CDR3 coding DNA: TGTGCCAGCAGTTGGACGAGCGGGAGTGGGAATGAGCAGTTCTTC.

The chain is built from TRBV27 and TRBJ2-1; D not resolved. V was clipped by 7 bases and J by 10 bases, with 20 bases between them. Germline loops: CDR1 MNHEY, CDR2 SMNVEV (reference sequence). The CDR3 runs 14 residues. CDR3 bases: TGTGCCAGCAAAATCCGGCCAGGTAGATGGGAGCAGTTCTTC. Translating gives CASKIRPGRWEQFF.

The rearrangement joins TRBV6-1 to TRBJ2-5, with TRBD2 matching 9 bases. Unmatched junction bases numbered 12, after V lost 5 bases and J lost 2 bases. CDR1 is MNHNS, CDR2 SASEGT, per germline. The length of the CDR3 is 17 residues. The DNA of the CDR3 is TGTGCCAGCAGTCAAGAGCTAGCGACTAGCGGACAAGAGACCCAGTACTTC. It specifies CASSQELATSGQETQYF.

V is TRBV9 and J is TRBJ2-3, with TRBD1 identical over 10 bases. Germline V CDR1 and CDR2: SGDLS, YYNGEE. The CDR3 spans 16 residues. J was trimmed by 1 base and V by 3 bases; bases with no gene match: 5. CDR3: CASSDPGTGGTDTQYF. CDR3 in DNA: TGTGCCAGCAGCGATCCTGGGACAGGGGGCACAGATACGCAGTATTTT.

The V gene is TRBV10-3, the J gene TRBJ2-7; the D gene is possibly TRBD2 (5 bases). Germline V gene data show CDR1 as ENHRY and CDR2 as SYGVKD. V was pared by 10 bases and J by 1 base, with 17 bases between. The CDR3 contains 14 residues. The CDR3 here is CATGIGGRSYEQYF. The CDR3 bases are TGTGCCACCGGAATTGGCGGGCGATCCTACGAGCAGTACTTC.

This chain joins TRBV5-1 and TRBJ2-5; D remains ambiguous. Germline assignment: CDR1 SGHRS and CDR2 YFSETQ. The CDR3 runs to 14 residues. V lost 0 bases and J lost 1, with 7 bases in between. CDR3 DNA: TGCGCCAGCAGCTTGGCAGGCAGCCAAGAGACCCAGTACTTC. Residues: CASSLAGSQETQYF.

The rearrangement joins TRBV28 to TRBJ2-7; 9 nucleotides align to TRBD1. Germline CDR1 reads MDHEN; CDR2 reads SYDVKM. This CDR3 has 17 amino acids. Trimming cost V 2 bases and J 3 bases; bases outside gene matches: 11. As DNA, the CDR3 is TGTGCCAGCAGTTTAGGCGCCGCCGGGACAGGGTTCTACGAGCAGTACTTC. Residues: CASSLGAAGTGFYEQYF.

This sequence joins TRBV19 and TRBJ2-7; perhaps TRBD2 as D (5 bases). The CDR3 is 15 amino acids. Germline CDR1 LNHDA, CDR2 SQIVND (reference sequence). Trimming took 5 bases from V and 0 from J, leaving 14 bases between them. This CDR3 reads CASSARGGSSYEQYF. The CDR3, as DNA: TGTGCCAGTAGTGCCAGAGGTGGGAGCTCCTACGAGCAGTACTTC.

This chain connects TRBV2 to TRBJ2-7; TRBD2 is a possible D gene (6 bases). Germline V gives CDR1 SNHLY, CDR2 FYNNEI. There are 15 residues in the CDR3. Between the trimmed V and J ends, which lost 6 bases and 5 bases, there was a span of 20 bases. DNA for the CDR3: TGTGCCAGCAGCGCAAGACTCGGGAGATTGGACGAGCAGTACTTC. This codes for CASSARLGRLDEQYF.

V is TRBV2 and J is TRBJ2-3, with 10 bases that match TRBD1. V lost 6 bases and J lost 4; bases outside the gene matches: 7. The CDR3 is made up of 15 amino acids. In germline, CDR1 is SNHLY, CDR2 FYNNEI. Here the CDR3 DNA reads TGTGCCAGCAGAGAGGACAGGGGGGGGGCAGATACGCAGTATTTT. Protein: CASREDRGGADTQYF. Combining the CDR3 with reference TRBV2 and TRBJ2-3 gives the whole variable domain EPEVTQTPSHQVTQMGQEVILRCVPISNHLYFYWYRQILGQKVEFLVSFYNNEISEKSEIFDDQFSVERPDGSNFTLKIRSTKLEDSAMYFCASREDRGGADTQYFGPGTRLTVL.

This chain connects TRBV18 to TRBJ1-1; TRBD1 aligns across 8 bases. The germline V gene encodes CDR1 KGHSH and CDR2 LQKENI. The CDR3 totals 13 residues. J gave up 8 bases and V 6 bases, and 8 bases lay outside the gene matches. The CDR3 loop is CASSRQGNDEAFF. DNA of the CDR3: TGTGCCAGCTCTAGACAGGGGAATGACGAAGCTTTCTTT.

This chain links TRBV6-1 with TRBJ1-2; 9 nucleotides align to TRBD1. There are 15 residues in the CDR3. Germline CDR1 MNHNS, CDR2 SASEGT. V was pared by 3 bases and J by 8 bases, with 10 bases of the junction left unmatched. Here the CDR3 DNA reads TGTGCCAGCAGTGATGGACACAGGGGGCGGGGGGGCTACACCTTC. As protein: CASSDGHRGRGGYTF.

This clone was observed once. This rearrangement joins TRBV27 to TRBJ1-2; maybe TRBD1 (6 bases). V was shortened by 6 bases and J by 7 bases, with 33 bases between the two germline ends. Germline assignment: CDR1 MNHEY and CDR2 SMNVEV (reference sequence). CDR3 length: 19 residues. CDR3 sequence (DNA): TGTGCCAGCAGGGGGGCCCTCGGAACTTCCAGGGTAGGAGGAAGTGGCTACACCTTC. Translated, it gives CASRGALGTSRVGGSGYTF.

CDR3 nucleotide sequence: TGTGCCAGCAGCCTATTAGCGGGAGGGTACTACAATGAGCAGTTCTTC. Translation: CASSLLAGGYYNEQFF. The V call is TRBV7-2, the J call TRBJ2-1; 11 positions match TRBD2. Per the germline V gene, CDR1 is SGHTA and CDR2 is FQGNSA. V was clipped by 5 bases and J by 3 bases; unmatched bases: 6. There are 16 residues in the CDR3. Full variable domain (rest looked up from reference TRBV7-2 and TRBJ2-1): GAGVSQSPSNKVTEKGKDVELRCDPISGHTALYWYRQSLGQGLEFLIYFQGNSAPDKSGLPSDRFSAERTGGSVSTLTIQRTQQEDSAVYLCASSLLAGGYYNEQFFGPGTRLTVL.

The chain recombines TRBV19 with TRBJ2-7, with 9 bases that match TRBD1. The trim removed 4 bases at V and 4 bases at J, leaving 8 bases unmatched. The CDR3 runs 15 residues. In germline, CDR1 is LNHDA, CDR2 SQIVND (reference sequence). CDR3 in DNA: TGTGCCAGTAGTAAATGGACAGGGGCGGAGTACGAGCAGTACTTC. Translating gives CASSKWTGAEYEQYF.

V gene TRBV5-4 combines with J gene TRBJ1-4, with a weak D call TRBD1 (5 bases). This CDR3 is 17 amino acids long. V was clipped by 4 bases and J by 0 bases, with 16 bases between them. The germline V gene has CDR1 SGHNT and CDR2 YYREEE (reference sequence). CDR3 residues: CASSQEFSTATNEKLFF. The CDR3 DNA reads as TGTGCCAGCAGCCAAGAGTTCTCGACAGCAACTAATGAAAAACTGTTTTTT.

The chain recombines TRBV15 with TRBJ2-1; D might be TRBD2 (5 bases). V lost 5 bases and J lost 8, with 16 bases in between. Germline assignment: CDR1 LNHNV and CDR2 YYDKDF (reference sequence). This CDR3 has 14 amino acids. The chain's CDR3 is CATSSSLVEHEQFF. CDR3 DNA: TGTGCCACCAGCTCTAGCCTCGTAGAGCATGAGCAGTTCTTC.

The chain has TRBV10-3 and TRBJ1-3, with 9 bases matching TRBD1. CDR3 length equals 15 residues. V gave up 10 bases and J gave up 1 base; unmatched junction bases: 8. Germline lookup yields CDR1 ENHRY and CDR2 SYGVKD. CDR3 nucleotides: TGTGCCACAACAGACAGGGGGACTTCTGGAAACACCATATATTTT. This encodes CATTDRGTSGNTIYF.

The rearrangement links TRBV6-5 to TRBJ2-3; D unclear. The germline gives CDR1 MNHEY, CDR2 SVGAGI. Deletions cut 6 bases from V and 3 bases from J, with 16 bases between. This CDR3 region has 15 residues. The CDR3 nucleotides are TGTGCCAGCAGCCCCCCCGGAGCCCGAACAGATACGCAGTATTTT. Translating gives CASSPPGARTDTQYF.

V gene TRBV5-1 combines with J gene TRBJ1-2; D unclear. The CDR3 consists of 16 residues. V was pared by 4 bases and J by 0 bases, with 16 bases between. The germline V gene encodes CDR1 SGHRS and CDR2 YFSETQ. CDR3 loop: CASSPEAVVANYGYTF. The DNA for the CDR3 is TGCGCCAGCAGCCCTGAGGCTGTTGTAGCTAACTATGGCTACACCTTC. Based on the CDR3 plus reference TRBV5-1 and TRBJ1-2, the full variable domain is KAGVTQTPRYLIKTRGQQVTLSCSPISGHRSVSWYQQTPGQGLQFLFEYFSETQRNKGNFPGRFSGRQFSNSRSEMNVSTLELGDSALYLCASSPEAVVANYGYTFGSGTRLTVV.

This chain joins TRBV28 and TRBJ2-1; 8 bases map to TRBD2. Germline V CDR1 and CDR2: MDHEN, SYDVKM. V dropped 7 bases and J dropped 7; count of bases not matched to a gene: 12. This CDR3 contains 15 residues. The CDR3 sequence: CASKSGSESGNEQFF. For the CDR3, the DNA is TGTGCCAGCAAAAGCGGGAGTGAGTCGGGGAATGAGCAGTTCTTC.

The chain couples TRBV27 to TRBJ2-6, with D tentatively TRBD1 (5 bases). Per germline, CDR1 MNHEY and CDR2 SMNVEV (reference sequence). V was cut by 7 bases and J by 2 bases, with 12 bases left in between. CDR3 length equals 15 residues. CDR3 protein: CASTGIGAGANVLTF. CDR3 DNA sequence: TGTGCCAGCACCGGAATAGGGGCTGGGGCCAACGTCCTGACTTTC.